What follows are 8 T cell receptor beta chains derived from one specimen sequenced in a study of PD-1 blockade in classical Hodgkin lymphoma. The method was immunoSEQ multiplex PCR; TCRdb's version includes in-frame clones alone and lacks a portion of them. The table records tens of thousands of clones, about four fifths of them present only once. Documented time point: cycle 4 day 1 (C4D1), after less than 7 weeks of nivolumab. Each patient relapsed following autologous stem cell transplantation, and prior brentuximab vedotin exposure differed. This specimen was peripheral blood mononuclear cells (PBMCs), taken before the fourth cycle of nivolumab. Receptors were obtained from a human donor with classical Hodgkin lymphoma.

In nucleotides, the CDR3 is TGTGCCAGCAGCTTGCGGGGAGGGAATGAGCAGTTCTTC. It specifies CASSLRGGNEQFF. The chain has TRBV5-4 and TRBJ2-1; TRBD2 matches 7 bases. This CDR3 is 13 amino acids long. Germline loops: CDR1 SGHNT, CDR2 YYREEE (reference sequence). V gave up 1 base and J gave up 7 bases; unmatched junction bases: 2.

The J gene is TRBJ1-4, the V gene TRBV9; no definite D call. This CDR3 spans 14 amino acids. V was trimmed by 0 bases and J by 5 bases, leaving 8 bases between them. The germline V gene has CDR1 SGDLS and CDR2 YYNGEE. The CDR3 DNA reads TGTGCCAGCAGCGTAGGACCGAAGAATGAAAAACTGTTTTTT. Translation gives CASSVGPKNEKLFF.

A few counts support this clone. The chain has TRBV11-3 and TRBJ1-2; TRBD1 is a possible D gene (5 bases). The length of the CDR3 is 14 residues. V dropped 3 bases and J dropped 4 bases, with 12 bases sitting between them. Germline CDR1 is SGHNT and CDR2 is YENEEA. The CDR3 region has the DNA TGTGCCAGCAGCTTGACCGGGGGAGGCTATGGCTACACCTTC. Translated, it gives CASSLTGGGYGYTF. The full variable domain, in which reference TRBV11-3 and TRBJ1-2 provide the parts outside the CDR3, is EAGVVQSPRYKIIEKKQPVAFWCNPISGHNTLYWYLQNLGQGPELLIRYENEEAVDDSQLPKDRFSAERLKGVDSTLKIQPAELGDSAVYLCASSLTGGGYGYTFGSGTRLTVV.

This rearrangement joins TRBV4-2 to TRBJ1-1; perhaps TRBD1 as D (5 bases). There are 14 residues in the CDR3. Per the germline V gene, CDR1 is LGHNA and CDR2 is YNFKEQ. Trimming cost V 4 bases and J 1 base, with 10 bases left between them. CDR3 protein: CASSRGSPNTEAFF. The DNA of the CDR3 is TGTGCCAGCAGCCGGGGGTCACCGAACACTGAAGCTTTCTTT.

J is TRBJ2-3 and V is TRBV27; perhaps TRBD2 as D (7 bases). CDR3 length: 16 amino acids. The ends were cut back, 3 bases at V and 3 bases at J, with 16 bases in the middle. Germline assignment: CDR1 MNHEY and CDR2 SMNVEV (reference sequence). CDR3 DNA sequence: TGTGCCAGCAGTTTGGGAGGGGCGCAGGGGACAGATACGCAGTATTTT. This gives the protein CASSLGGAQGTDTQYF.

The chain has TRBV2 and TRBJ1-5; 9 bases are shared with TRBD1. Germline V gene lookup returns CDR1 SNHLY and CDR2 FYNNEI. After removal of 7 bases from V and 4 bases from J, the junction contained 5 bases not matched to a gene. The CDR3 length is 14 residues. The CDR3 region has the DNA TGTGCCAGCAATAAGGACAGGGGTAATCAGCCCCAGCATTTT. Its protein product is CASNKDRGNQPQHF. The full variable domain, in which reference TRBV2 and TRBJ1-5 provide the parts outside the CDR3, is EPEVTQTPSHQVTQMGQEVILRCVPISNHLYFYWYRQILGQKVEFLVSFYNNEISEKSEIFDDQFSVERPDGSNFTLKIRSTKLEDSAMYFCASNKDRGNQPQHFGDGTRLSIL.

This chain links TRBV28 with TRBJ2-6, with 7 bases identical to TRBD1. V was clipped by 6 bases and J by 0 bases; unmatched bases: 5. Germline CDR1 reads MDHEN; CDR2 reads SYDVKM. The CDR3 extends over 16 amino acids. CDR3: CASRSPGGSGANVLTF. The CDR3 DNA follows: TGTGCCAGCAGGTCCCCAGGGGGCTCTGGGGCCAACGTCCTGACTTTC. The variable domain in full, with the rest retrieved from reference TRBV28 and TRBJ2-6, is DVKVTQSSRYLVKRTGEKVFLECVQDMDHENMFWYRQDPGLGLRLIYFSYDVKMKEKGDIPEGYSVSREKKERFSLILESASTNQTSMYLCASRSPGGSGANVLTFGAGSRLTVL.

The chain recombines TRBV30 with TRBJ1-2; D is uncertain. This CDR3 comprises 13 residues. Trimming took off 3 bases at V and 8 bases at J, with 16 bases between the two ends. CDR1 is GTSNPN and CDR2 is SVGIG in the germline V gene (reference sequence). CDR3: CAWSSGLDRGYTF. The CDR3, as DNA: TGTGCCTGGAGCTCCGGGTTAGATCGAGGCTACACCTTC.